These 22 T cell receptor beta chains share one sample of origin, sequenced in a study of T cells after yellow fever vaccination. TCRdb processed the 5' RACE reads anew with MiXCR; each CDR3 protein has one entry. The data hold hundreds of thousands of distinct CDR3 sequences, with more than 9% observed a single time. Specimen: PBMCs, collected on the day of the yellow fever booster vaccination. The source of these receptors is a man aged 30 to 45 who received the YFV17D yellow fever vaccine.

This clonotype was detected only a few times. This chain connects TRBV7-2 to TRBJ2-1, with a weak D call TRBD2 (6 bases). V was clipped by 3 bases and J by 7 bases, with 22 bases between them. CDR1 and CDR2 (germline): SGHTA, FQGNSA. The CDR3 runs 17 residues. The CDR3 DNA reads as TGTGCCAGCAGCTTGCCAATGGGGCGGGAACCCCAGAATGAGCAGTTCTTC. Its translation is CASSLPMGREPQNEQFF.

The CDR3 DNA is TGTGCCAGCAGCTTAGAAGCGGGAGTAACCTACGAGCAGTACTTC. It is translated as CASSLEAGVTYEQYF. This chain connects TRBV7-2 to TRBJ2-7; 8 positions agree with TRBD2. The length of the CDR3 is 15 residues. J gave up 2 bases and V 1 base, and 4 bases lay outside the gene matches. CDR1 and CDR2 from the germline V gene are SGHTA and FQGNSA. Combining the CDR3 with reference TRBV7-2 and TRBJ2-7 gives the whole variable domain GAGVSQSPSNKVTEKGKDVELRCDPISGHTALYWYRQSLGQGLEFLIYFQGNSAPDKSGLPSDRFSAERTGGSVSTLTIQRTQQEDSAVYLCASSLEAGVTYEQYFGPGTRLTVT.

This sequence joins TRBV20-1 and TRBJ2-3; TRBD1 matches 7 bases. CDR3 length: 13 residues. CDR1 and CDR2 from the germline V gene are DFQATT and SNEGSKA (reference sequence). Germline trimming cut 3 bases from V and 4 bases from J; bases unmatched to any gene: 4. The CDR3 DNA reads TGCAGTGCTAGCTTAGGGGGCCCAGATACGCAGTATTTT. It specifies CSASLGGPDTQYF.

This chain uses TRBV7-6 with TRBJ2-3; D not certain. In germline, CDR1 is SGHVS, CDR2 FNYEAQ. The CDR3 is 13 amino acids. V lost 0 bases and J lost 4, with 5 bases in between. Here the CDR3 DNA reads TGTGCCAGCAGCTTAGCGCAGGCAGATACGCAGTATTTT. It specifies CASSLAQADTQYF. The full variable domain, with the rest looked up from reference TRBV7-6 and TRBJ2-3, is GAGVSQSPRYKVTKRGQDVALRCDPISGHVSLYWYRQALGQGPEFLTYFNYEAQQDKSGLPNDRFSAERPEGSISTLTIQRTEQRDSAMYRCASSLAQADTQYFGPGTRLTVL.

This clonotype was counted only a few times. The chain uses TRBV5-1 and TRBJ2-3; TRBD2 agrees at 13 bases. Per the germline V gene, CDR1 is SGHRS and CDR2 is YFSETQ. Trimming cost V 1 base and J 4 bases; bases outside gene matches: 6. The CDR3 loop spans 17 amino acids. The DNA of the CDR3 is TGCGCCAGCAGCTTGTCAGGACTAGCGGGAGTAGCAGATACGCAGTATTTT. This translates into CASSLSGLAGVADTQYF.

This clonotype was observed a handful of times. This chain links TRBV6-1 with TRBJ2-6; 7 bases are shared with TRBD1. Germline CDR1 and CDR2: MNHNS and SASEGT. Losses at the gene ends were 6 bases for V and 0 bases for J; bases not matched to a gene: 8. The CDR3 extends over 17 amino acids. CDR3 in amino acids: CASRSGTAPSGANVLTF. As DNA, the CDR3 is TGTGCCAGCAGATCCGGGACAGCACCCTCTGGGGCCAACGTCCTGACTTTC.

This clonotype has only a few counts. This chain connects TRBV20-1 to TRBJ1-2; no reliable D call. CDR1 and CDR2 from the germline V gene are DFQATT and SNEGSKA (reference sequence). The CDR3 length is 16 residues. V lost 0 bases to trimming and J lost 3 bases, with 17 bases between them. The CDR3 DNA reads TGCAGTGCTAGAGATGCGGGCAGATCGCCGGACTATGGCTACACCTTC. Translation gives CSARDAGRSPDYGYTF.

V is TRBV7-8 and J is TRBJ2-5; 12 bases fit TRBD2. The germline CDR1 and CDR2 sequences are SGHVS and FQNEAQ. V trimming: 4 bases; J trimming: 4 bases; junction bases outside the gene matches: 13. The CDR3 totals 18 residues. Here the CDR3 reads CASSSRLAGDIFAETQYF. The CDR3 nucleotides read TGTGCCAGCAGCTCGAGACTAGCGGGAGACATTTTCGCAGAGACCCAGTACTTC.

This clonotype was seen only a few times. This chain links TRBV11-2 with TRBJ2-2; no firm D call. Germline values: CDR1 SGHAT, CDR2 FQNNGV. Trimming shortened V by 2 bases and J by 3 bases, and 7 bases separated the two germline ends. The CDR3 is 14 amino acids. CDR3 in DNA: TGTGCCAGCAGCTTAAACAGTTACACCGGGGAGCTGTTTTTT. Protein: CASSLNSYTGELFF.

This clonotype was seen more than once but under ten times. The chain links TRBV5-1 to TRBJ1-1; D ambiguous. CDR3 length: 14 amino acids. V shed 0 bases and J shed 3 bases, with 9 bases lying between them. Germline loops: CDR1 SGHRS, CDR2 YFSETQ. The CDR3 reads CASSLVGMDTEAFF. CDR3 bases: TGCGCCAGCAGCTTGGTCGGGATGGACACTGAAGCTTTCTTT.

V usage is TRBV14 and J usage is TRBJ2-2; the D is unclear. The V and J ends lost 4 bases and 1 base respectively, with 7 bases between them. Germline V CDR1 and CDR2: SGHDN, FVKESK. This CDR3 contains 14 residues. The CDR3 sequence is CASSRQQNTGELFF. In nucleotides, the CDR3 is TGTGCCAGCAGCCGTCAACAGAACACCGGGGAGCTGTTTTTT.

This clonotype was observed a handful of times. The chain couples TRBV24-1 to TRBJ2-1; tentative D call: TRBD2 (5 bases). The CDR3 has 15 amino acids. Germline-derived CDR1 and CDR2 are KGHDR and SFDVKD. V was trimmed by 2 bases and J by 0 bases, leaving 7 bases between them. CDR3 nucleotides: TGTGCCACCAGTGATTCAGCGGCCTCCTACAATGAGCAGTTCTTC. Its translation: CATSDSAASYNEQFF.

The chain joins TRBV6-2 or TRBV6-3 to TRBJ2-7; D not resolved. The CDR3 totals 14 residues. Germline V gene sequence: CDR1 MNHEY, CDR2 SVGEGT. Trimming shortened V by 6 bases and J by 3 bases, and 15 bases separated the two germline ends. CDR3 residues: CASRTDNIFYEQYF. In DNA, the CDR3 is TGTGCCAGCAGAACCGACAACATCTTCTACGAGCAGTACTTC.

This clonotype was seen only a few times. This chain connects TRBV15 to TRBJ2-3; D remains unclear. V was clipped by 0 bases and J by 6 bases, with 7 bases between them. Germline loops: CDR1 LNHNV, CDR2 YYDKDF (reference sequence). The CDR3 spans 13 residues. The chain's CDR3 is CATSRDKLDTQYF. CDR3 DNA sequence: TGTGCCACCAGCAGAGACAAGTTGGATACGCAGTATTTT.

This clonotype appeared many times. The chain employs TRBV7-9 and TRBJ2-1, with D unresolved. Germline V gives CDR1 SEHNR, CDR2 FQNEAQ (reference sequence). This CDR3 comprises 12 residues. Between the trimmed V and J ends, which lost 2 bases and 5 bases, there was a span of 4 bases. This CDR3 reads CASSLRDNEQFF. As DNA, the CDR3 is TGTGCCAGCAGCTTACGGGACAATGAGCAGTTCTTC.

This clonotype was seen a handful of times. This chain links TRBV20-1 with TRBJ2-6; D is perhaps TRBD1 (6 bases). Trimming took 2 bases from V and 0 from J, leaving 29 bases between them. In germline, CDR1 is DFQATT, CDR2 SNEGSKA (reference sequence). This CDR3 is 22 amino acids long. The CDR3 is CSARSTGTPTGTKTSGANVLTF. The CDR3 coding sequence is TGCAGTGCTAGATCGACAGGAACCCCGACAGGAACTAAAACCTCTGGGGCCAACGTCCTGACTTTC.

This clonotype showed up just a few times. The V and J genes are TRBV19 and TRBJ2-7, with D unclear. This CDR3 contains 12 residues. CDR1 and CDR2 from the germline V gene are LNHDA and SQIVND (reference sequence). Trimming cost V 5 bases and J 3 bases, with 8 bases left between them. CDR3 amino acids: CASSETDYEQYF. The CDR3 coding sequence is TGTGCCAGTAGTGAGACGGACTACGAGCAGTACTTC. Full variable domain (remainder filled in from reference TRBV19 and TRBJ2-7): DGGITQSPKYLFRKEGQNVTLSCEQNLNHDAMYWYRQDPGQGLRLIYYSQIVNDFQKGDIAEGYSVSREKKESFPLTVTSAQKNPTAFYLCASSETDYEQYFGPGTRLTVT.

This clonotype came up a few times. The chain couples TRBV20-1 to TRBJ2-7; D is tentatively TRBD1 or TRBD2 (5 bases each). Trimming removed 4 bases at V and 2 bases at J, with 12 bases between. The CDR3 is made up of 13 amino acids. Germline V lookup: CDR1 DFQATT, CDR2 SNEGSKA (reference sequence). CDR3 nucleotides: TGCAGTGCTAAACTTTGGGACCCCTACGAGCAGTACTTC. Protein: CSAKLWDPYEQYF.

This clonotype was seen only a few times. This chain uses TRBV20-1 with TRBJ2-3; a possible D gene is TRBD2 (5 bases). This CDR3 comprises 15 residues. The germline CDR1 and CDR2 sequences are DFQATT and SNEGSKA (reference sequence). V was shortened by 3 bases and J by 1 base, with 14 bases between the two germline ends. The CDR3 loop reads CSASLLGVGTDTQYF. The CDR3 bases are TGCAGTGCTAGTTTGCTCGGGGTTGGCACAGATACGCAGTATTTT.

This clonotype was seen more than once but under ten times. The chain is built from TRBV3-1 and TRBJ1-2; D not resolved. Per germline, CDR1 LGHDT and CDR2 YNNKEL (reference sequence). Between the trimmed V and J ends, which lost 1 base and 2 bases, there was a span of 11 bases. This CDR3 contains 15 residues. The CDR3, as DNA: TGTGCCAGCAGCCAAGGCCCGATGGGGAACTATGGCTACACCTTC. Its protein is CASSQGPMGNYGYTF.

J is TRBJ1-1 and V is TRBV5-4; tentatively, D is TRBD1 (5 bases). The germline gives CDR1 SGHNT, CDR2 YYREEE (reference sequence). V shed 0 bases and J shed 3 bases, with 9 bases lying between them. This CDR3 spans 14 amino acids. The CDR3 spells CASSLALGDTEAFF. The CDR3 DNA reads TGTGCCAGCAGCTTGGCCTTGGGGGACACTGAAGCTTTCTTT.

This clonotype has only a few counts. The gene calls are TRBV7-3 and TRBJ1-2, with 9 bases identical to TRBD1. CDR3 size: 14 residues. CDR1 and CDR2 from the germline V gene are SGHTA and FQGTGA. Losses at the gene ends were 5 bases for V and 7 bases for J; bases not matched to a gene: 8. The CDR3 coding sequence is TGTGCCAGCAGCGACCGGGGACAGGGTGGTGGCTACACCTTC. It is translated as CASSDRGQGGGYTF.